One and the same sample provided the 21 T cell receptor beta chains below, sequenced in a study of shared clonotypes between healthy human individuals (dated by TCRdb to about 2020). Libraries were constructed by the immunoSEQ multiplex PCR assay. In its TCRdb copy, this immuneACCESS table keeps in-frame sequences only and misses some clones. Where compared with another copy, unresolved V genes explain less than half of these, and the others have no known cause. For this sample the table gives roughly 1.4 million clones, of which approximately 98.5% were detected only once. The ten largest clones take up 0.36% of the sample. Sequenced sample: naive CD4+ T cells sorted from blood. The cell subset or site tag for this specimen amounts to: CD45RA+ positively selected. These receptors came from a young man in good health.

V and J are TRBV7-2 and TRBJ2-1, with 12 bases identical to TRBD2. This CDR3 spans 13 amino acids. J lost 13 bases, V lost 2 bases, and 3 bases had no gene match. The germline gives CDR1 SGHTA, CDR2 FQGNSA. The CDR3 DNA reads TGTGCCAGCAGCTTACTAGCGGGAGGGAAACAGTTCTTC. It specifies CASSLLAGGKQFF.

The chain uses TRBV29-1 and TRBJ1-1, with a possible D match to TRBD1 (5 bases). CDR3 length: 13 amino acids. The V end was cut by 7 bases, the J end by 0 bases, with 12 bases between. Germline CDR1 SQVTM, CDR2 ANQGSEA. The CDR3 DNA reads TGCAGCGCTGCACAGGTTTTGAACACTGAAGCTTTCTTT. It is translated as CSAAQVLNTEAFF.

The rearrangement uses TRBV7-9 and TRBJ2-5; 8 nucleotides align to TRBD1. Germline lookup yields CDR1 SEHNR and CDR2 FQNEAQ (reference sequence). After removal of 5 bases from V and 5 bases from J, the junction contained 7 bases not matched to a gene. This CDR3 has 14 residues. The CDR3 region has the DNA TGTGCCAGCAGCCCCCGGACAGGGATCGAGACCCAGTACTTC. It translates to CASSPRTGIETQYF.

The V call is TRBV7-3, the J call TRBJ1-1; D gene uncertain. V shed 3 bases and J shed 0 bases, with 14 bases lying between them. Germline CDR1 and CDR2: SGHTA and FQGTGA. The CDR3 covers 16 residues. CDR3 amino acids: CASSFGGSVMNTEAFF. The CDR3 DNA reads TGTGCCAGCAGCTTTGGAGGTTCGGTCATGAACACTGAAGCTTTCTTT.

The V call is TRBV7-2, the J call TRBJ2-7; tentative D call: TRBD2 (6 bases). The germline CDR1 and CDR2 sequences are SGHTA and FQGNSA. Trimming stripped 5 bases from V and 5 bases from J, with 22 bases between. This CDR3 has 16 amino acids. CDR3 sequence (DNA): TGTGCCAGCAGCCCCGGGGGAGGCCCGGCCCAAAACGAGCAGTACTTC. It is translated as CASSPGGGPAQNEQYF. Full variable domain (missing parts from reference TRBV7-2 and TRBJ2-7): GAGVSQSPSNKVTEKGKDVELRCDPISGHTALYWYRQSLGQGLEFLIYFQGNSAPDKSGLPSDRFSAERTGGSVSTLTIQRTQQEDSAVYLCASSPGGGPAQNEQYFGPGTRLTVT.

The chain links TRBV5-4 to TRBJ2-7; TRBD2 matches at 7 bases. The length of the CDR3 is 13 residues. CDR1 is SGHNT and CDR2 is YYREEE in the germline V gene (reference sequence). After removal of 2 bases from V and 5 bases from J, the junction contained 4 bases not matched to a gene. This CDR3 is CASSFGGRNEQYF. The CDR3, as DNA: TGTGCCAGCAGCTTTGGCGGGAGAAACGAGCAGTACTTC. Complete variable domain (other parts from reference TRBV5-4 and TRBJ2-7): ETGVTQSPTHLIKTRGQQVTLRCSSQSGHNTVSWYQQALGQGPQFIFQYYREEENGRGNFPPRFSGLQFPNYSSELNVNALELDDSALYLCASSFGGRNEQYFGPGTRLTVT.

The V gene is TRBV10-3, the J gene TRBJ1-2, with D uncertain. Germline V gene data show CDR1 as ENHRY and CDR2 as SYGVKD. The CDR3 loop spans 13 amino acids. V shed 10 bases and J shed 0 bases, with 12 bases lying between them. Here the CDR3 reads CATNRQSNYGYTF. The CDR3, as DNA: TGTGCCACCAACAGACAATCTAACTATGGCTACACCTTC.

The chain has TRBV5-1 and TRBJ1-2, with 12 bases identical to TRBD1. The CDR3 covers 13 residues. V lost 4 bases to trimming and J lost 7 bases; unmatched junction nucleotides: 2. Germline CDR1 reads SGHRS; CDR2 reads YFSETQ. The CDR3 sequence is CASSPGQGAGYTF. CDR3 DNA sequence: TGCGCCAGCAGCCCGGGACAGGGGGCTGGCTACACCTTC.

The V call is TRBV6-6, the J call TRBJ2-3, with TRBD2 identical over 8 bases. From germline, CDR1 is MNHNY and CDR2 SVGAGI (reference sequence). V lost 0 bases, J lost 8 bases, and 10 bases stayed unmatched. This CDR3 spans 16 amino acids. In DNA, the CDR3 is TGTGCCAGCAGTTACTCTACGGGAGGGCCGATAGCTACGCAGTATTTT. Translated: CASSYSTGGPIATQYF.

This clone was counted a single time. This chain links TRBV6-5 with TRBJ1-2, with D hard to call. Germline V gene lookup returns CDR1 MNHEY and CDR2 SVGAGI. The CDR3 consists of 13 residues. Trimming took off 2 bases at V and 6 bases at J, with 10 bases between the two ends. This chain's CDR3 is CASSYTVFHGYTF. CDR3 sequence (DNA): TGTGCCAGCAGTTACACAGTTTTCCATGGCTACACCTTC.

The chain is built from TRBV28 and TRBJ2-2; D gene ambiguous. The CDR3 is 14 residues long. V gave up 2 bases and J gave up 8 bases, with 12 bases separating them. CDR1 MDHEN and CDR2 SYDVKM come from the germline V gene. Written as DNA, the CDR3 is TGTGCCAGCAGTTTACTCCAGCCCACTGGGGAGCTGTTTTTT. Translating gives CASSLLQPTGELFF. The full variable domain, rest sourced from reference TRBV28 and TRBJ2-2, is DVKVTQSSRYLVKRTGEKVFLECVQDMDHENMFWYRQDPGLGLRLIYFSYDVKMKEKGDIPEGYSVSREKKERFSLILESASTNQTSMYLCASSLLQPTGELFFGEGSRLTVL.

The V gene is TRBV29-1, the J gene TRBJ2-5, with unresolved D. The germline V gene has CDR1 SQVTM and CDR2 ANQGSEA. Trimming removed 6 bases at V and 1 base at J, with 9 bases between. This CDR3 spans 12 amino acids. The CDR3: CSVPRAQETQYF. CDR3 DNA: TGCAGCGTCCCCCGGGCCCAAGAGACCCAGTACTTC.

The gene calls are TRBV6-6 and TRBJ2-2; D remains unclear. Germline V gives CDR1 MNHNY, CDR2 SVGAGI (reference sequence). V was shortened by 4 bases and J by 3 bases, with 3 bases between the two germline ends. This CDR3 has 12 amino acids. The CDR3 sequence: CASSSYTGELFF. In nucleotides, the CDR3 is TGTGCCAGCAGTTCCTACACCGGGGAGCTGTTTTTT.

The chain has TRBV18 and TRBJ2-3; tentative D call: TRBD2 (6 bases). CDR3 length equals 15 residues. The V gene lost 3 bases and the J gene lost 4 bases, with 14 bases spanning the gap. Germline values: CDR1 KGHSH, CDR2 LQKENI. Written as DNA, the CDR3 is TGTGCCAGCTCACCGCCGGGACTGTCCTCAGATACGCAGTATTTT. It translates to CASSPPGLSSDTQYF.

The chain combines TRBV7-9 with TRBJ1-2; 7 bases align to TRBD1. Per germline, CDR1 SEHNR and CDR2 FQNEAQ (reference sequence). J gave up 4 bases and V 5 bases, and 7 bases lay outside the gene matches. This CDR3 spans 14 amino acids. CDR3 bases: TGTGCCAGCAGCCAAAATCGACAGGGCTATGGCTACACCTTC. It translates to CASSQNRQGYGYTF.

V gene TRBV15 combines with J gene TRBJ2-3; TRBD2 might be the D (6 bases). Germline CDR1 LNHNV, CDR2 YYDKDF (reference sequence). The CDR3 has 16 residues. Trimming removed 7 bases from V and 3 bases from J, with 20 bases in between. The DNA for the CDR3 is TGTGCCACCAAGAAGTATCCGGGAGAGAGTACAGATACGCAGTATTTT. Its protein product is CATKKYPGESTDTQYF.

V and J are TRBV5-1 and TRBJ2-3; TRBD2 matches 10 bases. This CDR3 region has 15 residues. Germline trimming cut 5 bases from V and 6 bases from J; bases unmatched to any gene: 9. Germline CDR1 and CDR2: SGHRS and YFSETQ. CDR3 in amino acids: CASSPGAAGGDTQYF. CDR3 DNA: TGCGCCAGCAGTCCCGGGGCAGCGGGAGGGGATACGCAGTATTTT.

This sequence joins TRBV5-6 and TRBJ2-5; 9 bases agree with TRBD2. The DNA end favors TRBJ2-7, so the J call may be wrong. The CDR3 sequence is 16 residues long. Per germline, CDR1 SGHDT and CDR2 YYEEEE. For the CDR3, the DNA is TGTGCCAGCAACACATTCAAGACTAGCGGCCCCTACGAGCAGTACTTC. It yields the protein CASNTFKTSGPYEQYF.

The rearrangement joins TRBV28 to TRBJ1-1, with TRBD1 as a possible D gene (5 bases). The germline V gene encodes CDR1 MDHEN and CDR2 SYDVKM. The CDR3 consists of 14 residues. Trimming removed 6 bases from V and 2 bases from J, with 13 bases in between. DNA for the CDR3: TGTGCCAGCAGCTCCAAGGGACTTAACACTGAAGCTTTCTTT. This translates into CASSSKGLNTEAFF.

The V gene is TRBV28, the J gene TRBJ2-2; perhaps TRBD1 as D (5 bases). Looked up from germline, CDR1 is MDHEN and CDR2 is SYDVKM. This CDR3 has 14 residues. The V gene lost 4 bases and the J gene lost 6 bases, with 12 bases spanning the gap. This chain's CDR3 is CASSSQNRPGELFF. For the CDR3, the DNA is TGTGCCAGCAGTTCACAAAACAGGCCCGGGGAGCTGTTTTTT. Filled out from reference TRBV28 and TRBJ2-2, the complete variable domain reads DVKVTQSSRYLVKRTGEKVFLECVQDMDHENMFWYRQDPGLGLRLIYFSYDVKMKEKGDIPEGYSVSREKKERFSLILESASTNQTSMYLCASSSQNRPGELFFGEGSRLTVL.

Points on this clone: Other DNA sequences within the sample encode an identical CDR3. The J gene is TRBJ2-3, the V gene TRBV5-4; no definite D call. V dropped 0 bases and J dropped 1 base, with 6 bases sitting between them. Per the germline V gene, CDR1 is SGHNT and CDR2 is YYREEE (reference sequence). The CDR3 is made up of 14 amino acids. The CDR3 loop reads CASSLAKGTDTQYF. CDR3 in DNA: TGTGCCAGCAGCTTGGCCAAAGGCACAGATACGCAGTATTTT.